Each of the 30 T cell receptor beta chains below was sequenced from the same sample in a study of HIV-infected patients and healthy controls. The repertoire came from unfractionated whole blood and reflected all unsorted peripheral T cells. cDNA was made from about 500 ng RNA using alpha and beta constant primers. Separate chain-specific third strand synthesis with multiplexing indices produced the alpha and beta libraries. From the 5' RACE reads, TCRdb called clonotypes with MiXCR, one entry per CDR3 protein. In the table there are thousands of distinct CDR3 sequences, 6.5% to 9.5% of which are singletons. Here the sequenced sample was blood, taken before antiretroviral therapy. These receptors were collected from an adult with HIV infection. The donor label of this sample is uncertain.

This clonotype counts as medium-sized. V is TRBV6-2 or TRBV6-3 and J is TRBJ1-5, with D uncertain. CDR3 length: 14 amino acids. The V gene lost 2 bases and the J gene lost 3 bases, with 8 bases spanning the gap. Germline V lookup: CDR1 MNHEY, CDR2 SVGEGT. The chain's CDR3 is CASSYRDINQPQHF. In DNA, the CDR3 is TGTGCCAGCAGTTACCGAGACATCAATCAGCCCCAGCATTTT.

This clonotype came up many times. V is TRBV4-1 and J is TRBJ1-1, with D unclear. Trimming left V 4 bases short and J 11 bases short, with 17 bases between. This CDR3 region has 13 residues. Germline V gene data show CDR1 as MGHRA and CDR2 as YSYEKL. The CDR3 region has the DNA TGCGCCAGCAGCCCGACTGTAACTGGCGGGGCTTTCTTT. Its protein is CASSPTVTGGAFF.

This clonotype came up many times. The chain combines TRBV28 with TRBJ2-5; 9 bases fit TRBD1. The ends lost 5 bases at V and 5 bases at J; junction bases unmatched: 15. The CDR3 contains 17 residues. CDR1 is MDHEN and CDR2 is SYDVKM in the germline V gene. The CDR3 is CASSPGQGVVRFETQYF. The CDR3 DNA reads as TGTGCCAGCAGTCCGGGACAGGGAGTGGTCCGTTTTGAGACCCAGTACTTC.

Ten or more counts support this clonotype. The rearrangement uses TRBV14 and TRBJ2-5; D may correspond to TRBD1 or TRBD2 (5 bases each). The germline CDR1 and CDR2 sequences are SGHDN and FVKESK. The CDR3 has 14 amino acids. V lost 1 base, J lost 7 bases, and 13 bases lay in between. Here the CDR3 reads CASSQVRGRGTQYF. In DNA form, the CDR3 reads TGTGCCAGCAGCCAAGTACGGGGCCGGGGGACCCAGTACTTC. Drawing the rest from reference TRBV14 and TRBJ2-5, the complete variable domain is EAGVTQFPSHSVIEKGQTVTLRCDPISGHDNLYWYRRVMGKEIKFLLHFVKESKQDESGMPNNRFLAERTGGTYSTLKVQPAELEDSGVYFCASSQVRGRGTQYFGPGTRLLVL.

This clonotype was picked up one time. The chain has TRBV10-3 and TRBJ1-3; D is unclear. Trimming left V 5 bases short and J 1 base short, with 9 bases between. The CDR3 extends over 14 amino acids. CDR1 and CDR2 (germline): ENHRY, SYGVKD. The DNA for the CDR3 is TGTGCCATCAGTCAGGACTATTCTGGAAACACCATATATTTT. Protein sequence: CAISQDYSGNTIYF.

This clonotype was picked up many times. This rearrangement joins TRBV3-1 to TRBJ1-1; D gene uncertain. CDR1 is LGHDT, CDR2 YNNKEL, per germline (reference sequence). The CDR3 loop spans 14 amino acids. Between the trimmed V and J ends, which lost 4 bases and 4 bases, there was a span of 13 bases. Here the CDR3 DNA reads TGTGCCAGCAGCCTTCTGTCCCGCTCCACTGAAGCTTTCTTT. This codes for CASSLLSRSTEAFF.

The chain couples TRBV11-3 to TRBJ2-3, with TRBD1 identical over 10 bases. After removal of 5 bases from V and 1 base from J, the junction contained 9 bases not matched to a gene. The CDR3 is 17 amino acids. Per germline, CDR1 SGHNT and CDR2 YENEEA. Here the CDR3 reads CASSPRQGATGTDTQYF. The CDR3 region has the DNA TGTGCCAGCAGCCCGAGACAGGGGGCGACGGGCACAGATACGCAGTATTTT.

This clonotype has a count of ten or more. The V and J genes are TRBV10-1 and TRBJ1-1; D gene unclear. CDR1 is WNHNN and CDR2 is SYGVQD in the germline V gene (reference sequence). V was cut by 2 bases and J by 1 base, with 11 bases left in between. The CDR3 is 15 amino acids. The CDR3 DNA reads as TGCGCCAGCAGTGAGGTTCGTGGAGGGAACACTGAAGCTTTCTTT. Translated: CASSEVRGGNTEAFF.

This clonotype was seen repeatedly, ten times or more. The V gene is TRBV6-1, the J gene TRBJ2-5; 10 bases map to TRBD1. V shed 4 bases, J shed 4 bases, and the junction held 3 bases outside the gene matches. CDR1 MNHNS and CDR2 SASEGT come from the germline V gene. The CDR3 totals 14 residues. CDR3 amino acids: CASSATGGSETQYF. The CDR3 region has the DNA TGTGCCAGCAGTGCGACAGGGGGCTCAGAGACCCAGTACTTC.

This clonotype is categorized as medium-sized. This chain joins TRBV7-9 and TRBJ2-3; D gene uncertain. The length of the CDR3 is 14 residues. The V end lost 1 base, the J end lost 2 bases, and 7 bases lay between the germline ends. Germline V CDR1 and CDR2: SEHNR, FQNEAQ (reference sequence). CDR3 coding DNA: TGTGCCAGCAGCTTAGTGTCCATCACAGATACGCAGTATTTT. Amino acids: CASSLVSITDTQYF.

This clonotype qualifies as medium-sized. The genes are TRBV9 and TRBJ2-3, with D tentatively TRBD1 (6 bases). The germline gives CDR1 SGDLS, CDR2 YYNGEE. V was clipped by 0 bases and J by 1 base, with 12 bases between them. This CDR3 has 16 residues. CDR3 protein: CASSVGGRQRTDTQYF. In DNA form, the CDR3 reads TGTGCCAGCAGCGTAGGGGGGCGGCAACGCACAGATACGCAGTATTTT.

V gene TRBV10-3 combines with J gene TRBJ2-5; D not resolved. Germline V gives CDR1 ENHRY, CDR2 SYGVKD. The V and J ends lost 0 bases and 0 bases respectively, with 5 bases between them. The CDR3 sequence is 14 residues long. CDR3 coding DNA: TGTGCCATCAGTGAGTCGACCGACCAAGAGACCCAGTACTTC. Protein product: CAISESTDQETQYF.

This clonotype has a count of ten or more. J is TRBJ2-1 and V is TRBV19; 10 bases align to TRBD1. The J segment lost 8 bases and the V segment lost 3 bases, leaving 10 bases of the junction unmatched. From germline, CDR1 is LNHDA and CDR2 SQIVND (reference sequence). The CDR3 consists of 16 residues. CDR3 nucleotides: TGTGCCAGTAGTATTTTCGGGACAGGGGCCATCCATGAGCAGTTCTTC. Its translation is CASSIFGTGAIHEQFF.

This clonotype was counted at least ten times. The gene calls are TRBV28 and TRBJ2-2; maybe TRBD1 (6 bases). The CDR3 spans 15 residues. From germline, CDR1 is MDHEN and CDR2 SYDVKM. V gave up 2 bases and J gave up 1 base, with 8 bases separating them. The CDR3 sequence is CASSLQGRNTGELFF. In nucleotides, the CDR3 is TGTGCCAGCAGTTTACAGGGGCGGAACACCGGGGAGCTGTTTTTT.

This clonotype rates as medium-sized. The chain joins TRBV28 to TRBJ2-3; D is ambiguous. This CDR3 has 14 residues. Between the trimmed V and J ends, which lost 6 bases and 6 bases, there was a span of 16 bases. Germline V gives CDR1 MDHEN, CDR2 SYDVKM. The CDR3 DNA reads as TGTGCCAGCAGAACCGCAGGTCCCGGGGATACGCAGTATTTT. Translation gives CASRTAGPGDTQYF.

Remarks on this clonotype: A much larger clonotype is one base distant, so this may be a read error. The chain recombines TRBV5-8 with TRBJ2-1; no reliable D call. The CDR3 contains 13 residues. Germline V gives CDR1 SGHTS, CDR2 YDEGEE. The CDR3 loop is CASRLETSREQFF. In DNA form, the CDR3 reads TGTGCCAGCCGCTTGGAGACCAGCCGGGAGCAGTTCTTC.

V and J are TRBV19 and TRBJ2-5; D possibly corresponds to TRBD2 (6 bases). The V end lost 7 bases, the J end lost 3 bases, and 12 bases lay between the germline ends. The germline gives CDR1 LNHDA, CDR2 SQIVND (reference sequence). CDR3 length: 13 amino acids. CDR3 in amino acids: CASTGSSKETQYF. In DNA form, the CDR3 reads TGTGCCAGTACCGGGAGCTCAAAAGAGACCCAGTACTTC.

This clonotype was recorded only once. The CDR3 DNA is TGTGCCAGCAGCTTAGGTGTTAGCGGGGGGTACAATGAGCAGTTCTTC. Translated: CASSLGVSGGYNEQFF. This rearrangement joins TRBV13 to TRBJ2-1; 10 positions agree with TRBD2. Germline V gene data show CDR1 as PRHDT and CDR2 as FYEKMQ (reference sequence). The CDR3 totals 16 residues. V was clipped by 0 bases and J by 4 bases; unmatched bases: 3.

The sample holds many counts of this clonotype. The J gene is TRBJ1-6, the V gene TRBV12-3 or TRBV12-4, with D unclear. The CDR3 spans 12 residues. The V and J ends lost 6 bases and 6 bases respectively, with 6 bases between them. CDR3: CASSSINSPLHF. The DNA for the CDR3 is TGTGCCAGCAGCTCTATTAATTCACCCCTCCACTTT.

This clonotype was recorded many times. The chain uses TRBV12-3 or TRBV12-4 and TRBJ1-6; 7 nucleotides match TRBD1. V shed 5 bases, J shed 5 bases, and the junction held 3 bases outside the gene matches. This CDR3 spans 14 amino acids. The DNA for the CDR3 is TGTGCCAGCAGTCTCGACAGGGATAATTCACCCCTCCACTTT. As protein: CASSLDRDNSPLHF.

This clonotype was seen ten or more times. The chain couples TRBV27 to TRBJ1-1; D unclear. Per the germline V gene, CDR1 is MNHEY and CDR2 is SMNVEV (reference sequence). The CDR3 contains 12 residues. The germline V and J ends were trimmed by 4 bases and 8 bases, with 11 bases remaining between them. For the CDR3, the DNA is TGTGCCAGCAGTTCGTTACAGAAAGAAGCTTTCTTT. It translates to CASSSLQKEAFF.

This clonotype showed up many times. The chain combines TRBV5-5 with TRBJ2-1, with 10 bases identical to TRBD2. J gave up 4 bases and V 4 bases, and 2 bases lay outside the gene matches. Germline V CDR1 and CDR2: SGHKS, YYEKEE (reference sequence). The CDR3 loop spans 14 amino acids. The CDR3 nucleotides read TGTGCCAGCAGCCTAGCGGGGGAGTACAATGAGCAGTTCTTC. This gives the protein CASSLAGEYNEQFF.

This clonotype was seen many times. This sequence joins TRBV19 and TRBJ2-2; no definite D call. With 5 bases removed from V and 6 bases from J, the gap between germline ends came to 7 bases. The CDR3 loop spans 12 amino acids. Germline CDR1 is LNHDA and CDR2 is SQIVND (reference sequence). CDR3 sequence: CASSPEAGELFF. As DNA, the CDR3 is TGTGCCAGTAGTCCCGAAGCCGGGGAGCTGTTTTTT.

This clonotype was detected ten times or more. The CDR3 sequence: CASTPTVSARIADTQYF. In DNA form, the CDR3 reads TGTGCCAGCACCCCGACGGTTTCAGCAAGAATCGCAGATACGCAGTATTTT. The rearrangement uses TRBV5-4 and TRBJ2-3; D remains ambiguous. The CDR3 sequence is 17 residues long. Per germline, CDR1 SGHNT and CDR2 YYREEE (reference sequence). Trimming took 6 bases from V and 4 from J, leaving 24 bases between them. Variable domain in full (rest from reference TRBV5-4 and TRBJ2-3): ETGVTQSPTHLIKTRGQQVTLRCSSQSGHNTVSWYQQALGQGPQFIFQYYREEENGRGNFPPRFSGLQFPNYSSELNVNALELDDSALYLCASTPTVSARIADTQYFGPGTRLTVL.

Comment on this clonotype: Since a much larger clone is just one base distant, this may be a read error. The CDR3 sequence is CASSQEGYGQYF. DNA for the CDR3: TGTGCCAGCAGCCAGGAGGGATACGGGCAGTACTTC. V gene TRBV7-9 combines with J gene TRBJ2-7; D may be TRBD2 (6 bases). CDR3 length: 12 residues. Looked up from germline, CDR1 is SEHNR and CDR2 is FQNEAQ (reference sequence). The entire variable domain, with the rest obtained from reference TRBV7-9 and TRBJ2-7, is as follows: DTGVSQNPRHKITKRGQNVTFRCDPISEHNRLYWYRQTLGQGPEFLTYFQNEAQLEKSRLLSDRFSAERPKGSFSTLEIQRTEQGDSAMYLCASSQEGYGQYFGPGTRLTVT.

This clonotype has ten or more counts. This sequence joins TRBV15 and TRBJ1-1; no clear D gene. The V end lost 1 base, the J end lost 5 bases, and 14 bases lay between the germline ends. Germline V CDR1 and CDR2: LNHNV, YYDKDF (reference sequence). The CDR3 runs 15 residues. The CDR3 sequence is CATSRGVVGRTEAFF. DNA of the CDR3: TGTGCCACCAGCAGAGGGGTCGTAGGGCGTACTGAAGCTTTCTTT.

This clonotype showed up many times. This chain connects TRBV28 to TRBJ2-2; tentative D call: TRBD1 (5 bases). The CDR3 is made up of 13 amino acids. Germline V gives CDR1 MDHEN, CDR2 SYDVKM. Between the trimmed V and J ends, which lost 10 bases and 4 bases, there was a span of 13 bases. The DNA of the CDR3 is TGTGCCACGGATTGGGGCGGCACCGGGGAGCTGTTTTTT. Encoded protein: CATDWGGTGELFF.

This clonotype was observed at least ten times. The chain combines TRBV6-2 or TRBV6-3 with TRBJ2-4; no clear D gene. V was pared by 7 bases and J by 1 base, with 11 bases between. Germline CDR1 reads MNHEY; CDR2 reads SVGEGT. The CDR3 is made up of 14 amino acids. The CDR3 spells CASNDGLAKNIQYF. CDR3 nucleotides: TGTGCCAGCAATGACGGCCTGGCCAAAAACATTCAGTACTTC.

This clonotype turned up a few times. V and J are TRBV10-3 and TRBJ2-2, with D perhaps TRBD1 (6 bases). The CDR3 covers 17 residues. The ends were cut back, 3 bases at V and 5 bases at J, with 19 bases in the middle. CDR1 is ENHRY, CDR2 SYGVKD, per germline. CDR3 residues: CAISDYTGKKGTGELFF. CDR3 DNA: TGTGCCATCAGTGACTACACAGGGAAAAAGGGAACCGGGGAGCTGTTTTTT.

This clonotype was counted many times. The J gene is TRBJ2-7, the V gene TRBV20-1, with D perhaps TRBD1 (5 bases). Germline V CDR1 and CDR2: DFQATT, SNEGSKA (reference sequence). The CDR3 covers 13 residues. V dropped 6 bases and J dropped 0 bases, with 12 bases sitting between them. CDR3 nucleotides: TGCAGTGCGGAAACAGGAAGCTCCTACGAGCAGTACTTC. Protein: CSAETGSSYEQYF.